Each of the 11 T cell receptor beta chains below was sequenced from the same sample in a study of cytomegalovirus exposure and HLA in healthy donors. This PCR relied on a set of 60 Vbeta primers and 13 Jbeta primers. Only in-frame clones appear in the TCRdb table, and some are missing; sequencing was by immunoSEQ multiplex PCR. The sample yields roughly 190,000 clones, over 65% seen once. Sequencing was carried out using PBMCs. The receptors shown here come from a woman in her twenties or thirties in good health and CMV-seronegative.

The chain is built from TRBV6-5 and TRBJ2-7; 11 bases align to TRBD2. The germline gives CDR1 MNHEY, CDR2 SVGAGI. With 7 bases clipped from V and 4 bases from J, the junction kept 9 bases outside the gene matches. CDR3 length: 15 amino acids. Here the CDR3 reads CASTSRLAGLYEQYF. The CDR3 coding sequence is TGTGCCAGCACCTCGCGACTAGCGGGACTATACGAGCAGTACTTC.

The chain is built from TRBV27 and TRBJ2-2, with 10 bases aligning to TRBD1. The CDR3 covers 16 residues. Trimming took 5 bases from V and 0 from J; bases not matched to a gene: 3. Germline CDR1 MNHEY, CDR2 SMNVEV (reference sequence). CDR3 loop: CASSPGQGANTGELFF. CDR3 DNA sequence: TGTGCCAGCAGTCCCGGACAGGGGGCGAACACCGGGGAGCTGTTTTTT.

This sequence joins TRBV25-1 and TRBJ2-3; tentative D call: TRBD1 (6 bases). Trimming pared 3 bases from V and 0 bases from J, leaving 13 bases between. Per germline, CDR1 MGHDK and CDR2 SYGVNS. The CDR3 is 16 residues long. The CDR3 spells CASSDQQGPSTDTQYF. DNA for the CDR3: TGTGCCAGCAGTGACCAACAGGGCCCTAGCACAGATACGCAGTATTTT.

The gene calls are TRBV30 and TRBJ2-7; 11 nucleotides align to TRBD2. This CDR3 spans 13 amino acids. With 5 bases clipped from V and 4 bases from J, the junction kept 4 bases outside the gene matches. Germline V gene data show CDR1 as GTSNPN and CDR2 as SVGIG (reference sequence). CDR3: CAWSSGRRYEQYF. CDR3 DNA sequence: TGTGCCTGGTCTAGCGGGAGGCGATACGAGCAGTACTTC.

The rearrangement links TRBV9 to TRBJ2-1; 15 bases fit TRBD2. V shed 0 bases, J shed 4 bases, and the junction held 8 bases outside the gene matches. The germline gives CDR1 SGDLS, CDR2 YYNGEE. CDR3 length: 19 amino acids. Here the CDR3 DNA reads TGTGCCAGCAGCGTAGCTTTTAGGACTAGCGGGAGGGAATACAATGAGCAGTTCTTC. Protein: CASSVAFRTSGREYNEQFF.

This rearrangement joins TRBV21-1 to TRBJ2-4; the table's D call, TRBD2, was not checked against the DNA. TRBV21-1 constitutes a pseudogene. This CDR3 is 16 amino acids long. The CDR3 DNA reads TGTGCCAGCAGCAAACTCCCTATTCTAGCCAAAAACATTCAGTACTTC. Translating it yields CASSKLPILAKNIQYF.

V and J are TRBV19 and TRBJ2-3; D is possibly TRBD2 (5 bases). Germline CDR1 reads LNHDA; CDR2 reads SQIVND (reference sequence). The V and J ends lost 1 base and 3 bases respectively, with 5 bases between them. CDR3 size: 13 residues. This CDR3 reads CASSIGGTDTQYF. The CDR3 region has the DNA TGTGCCAGTAGTATAGGAGGGACAGATACGCAGTATTTT.

The chain uses TRBV13 and TRBJ1-2; 8 bases fit TRBD1. Trimming cost V 6 bases and J 4 bases; bases outside gene matches: 10. The germline V gene has CDR1 PRHDT and CDR2 FYEKMQ (reference sequence). The CDR3 is 15 amino acids. The CDR3 coding sequence is TGTGCCAGCAGGAGGACAGGGTTGGGGTCCTATGGCTACACCTTC. This encodes CASRRTGLGSYGYTF.

The chain carries TRBV7-6 and TRBJ2-3; D might be TRBD1 (5 bases). The V gene's germline CDR1 is SGHVS and CDR2 FNYEAQ. V lost 4 bases and J 1 base, leaving 12 bases between the germline ends. The length of the CDR3 is 15 residues. Written as DNA, the CDR3 is TGTGCCAGCAGCTCGCAGGGATTGGGCACAGATACGCAGTATTTT. Translation gives CASSSQGLGTDTQYF.

This chain uses TRBV23-1 with TRBJ1-1; tentative D call: TRBD1 (6 bases). TRBV23-1 is reported as an ORF; its role is uncertain. The ends were cut back, 0 bases at V and 6 bases at J, with 20 bases in the middle. CDR3 size: 17 residues. DNA of the CDR3: TGCGCCAGCAGTCAATCCTACAGGGTTCCGGGGAGGGCTGAAGCTTTCTTT. Translating gives CASSQSYRVPGRAEAFF.

The chain recombines TRBV7-9 with TRBJ1-3, with a tentative D call TRBD1 (6 bases). The CDR3 is made up of 19 amino acids. V was trimmed by 4 bases and J by 0 bases, leaving 22 bases between them. Germline CDR1 SEHNR, CDR2 FQNEAQ (reference sequence). The CDR3 here is CASSSISGTKANSGNTIYF. The CDR3 nucleotides are TGTGCCAGCAGCTCAATATCCGGGACAAAGGCCAACTCTGGAAACACCATATATTTT.